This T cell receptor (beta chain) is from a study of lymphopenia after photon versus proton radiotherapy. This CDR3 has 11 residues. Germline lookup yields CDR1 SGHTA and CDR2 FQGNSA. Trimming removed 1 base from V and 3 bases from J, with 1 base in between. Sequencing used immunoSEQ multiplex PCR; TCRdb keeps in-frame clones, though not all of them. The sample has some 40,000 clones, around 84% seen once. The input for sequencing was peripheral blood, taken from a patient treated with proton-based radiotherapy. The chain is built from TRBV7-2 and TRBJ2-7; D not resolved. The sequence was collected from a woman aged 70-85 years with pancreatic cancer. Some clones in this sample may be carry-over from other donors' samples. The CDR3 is CASSLDYEQYF. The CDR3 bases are TGTGCCAGCAGCTTAGACTACGAGCAGTACTTC.